This TCR beta chain comes out of a study of cytomegalovirus exposure and HLA in healthy donors. The CDR3 sequence is 13 residues long. Germline CDR1 and CDR2: SGHRS and YFSETQ. V lost 0 bases and J 1 base, leaving 4 bases between the germline ends. The PCR employed 60 Vbeta primers together with 13 Jbeta primers. Only in-frame clones appear in the TCRdb table, and some are missing; sequencing was by immunoSEQ multiplex PCR. In the table there are roughly 150,000 clones, around four fifths of which are singletons. The sample was PBMCs. V usage is TRBV5-1 and J usage is TRBJ2-5; D is ambiguous. This sequence originates from a man between 25 and 39 years old in good health. The CDR3 loop is CASSLVSQETQYF. The CDR3 nucleotides read TGCGCCAGCAGCTTGGTCAGCCAAGAGACCCAGTACTTC. Full variable domain (outside the CDR3, taken from reference TRBV5-1 and TRBJ2-5): KAGVTQTPRYLIKTRGQQVTLSCSPISGHRSVSWYQQTPGQGLQFLFEYFSETQRNKGNFPGRFSGRQFSNSRSEMNVSTLELGDSALYLCASSLVSQETQYFGPGTRLLVL.